Reported below is one T cell receptor (beta chain). The source of the sample is a study of blood T cell repertoires in COVID-19. Across the whole study: In each case, the material was cDNA or gDNA derived from T cells, B-cell-depleted T cells, or PBMCs.

As processed by the authors: The assay estimated nucleated cells by amplifying reference gene primers. Data came from immunoSEQ multiplex PCR; TCRdb stores just in-frame clones and leaves some out. V and J calls and clone size are given by that table; D and trimming were obtained from the DNA. The top ten hold approximately 5% of the sample, which has around 220,000 clones, 70% to 85% seen once. Germline V gene sequence: CDR1 SGDLS, CDR2 YYNGEE. The J segment lost 1 base and the V segment lost 5 bases, leaving 7 bases of the junction unmatched. The CDR3 totals 16 residues. This clonotype originated in a woman older than 75 with active or convalescent COVID-19. The J gene is TRBJ2-2, the V gene TRBV9; 8 bases line up with TRBD1. The specimen sequenced was peripheral blood. The CDR3 sequence is CASRAPGQGNTGELFF. The CDR3, as DNA: TGTGCCAGCAGAGCTCCTGGACAGGGGAACACCGGGGAGCTGTTTTTT.